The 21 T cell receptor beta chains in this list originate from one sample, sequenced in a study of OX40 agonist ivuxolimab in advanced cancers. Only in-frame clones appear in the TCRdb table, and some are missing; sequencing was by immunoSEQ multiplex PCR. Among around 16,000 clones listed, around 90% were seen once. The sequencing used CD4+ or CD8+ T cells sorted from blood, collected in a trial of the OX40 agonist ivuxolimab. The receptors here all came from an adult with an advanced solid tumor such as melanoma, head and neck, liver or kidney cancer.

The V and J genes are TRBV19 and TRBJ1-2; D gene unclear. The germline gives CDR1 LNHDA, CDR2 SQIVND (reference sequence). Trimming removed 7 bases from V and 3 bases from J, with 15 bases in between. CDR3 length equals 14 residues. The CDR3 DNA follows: TGTGCCAGTAAAAAAGTGTCGGACCACTATGGCTACACCTTC. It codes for CASKKVSDHYGYTF.

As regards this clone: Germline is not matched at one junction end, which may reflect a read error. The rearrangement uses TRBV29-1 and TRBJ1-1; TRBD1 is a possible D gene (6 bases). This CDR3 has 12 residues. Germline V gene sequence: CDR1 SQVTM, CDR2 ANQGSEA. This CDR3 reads CSVEEGVTEAFF. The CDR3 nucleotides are TGCAGCGTGGAAGAGGGGGTCACTGAAGCTTTCTTT.

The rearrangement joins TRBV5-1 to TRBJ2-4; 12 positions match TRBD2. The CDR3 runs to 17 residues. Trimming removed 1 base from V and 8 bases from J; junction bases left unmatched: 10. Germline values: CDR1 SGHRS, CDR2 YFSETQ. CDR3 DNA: TGCGCCAGCAGCTTGTCGACTAGCGGGAGCGGTTTGGACATTCAGTACTTC. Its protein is CASSLSTSGSGLDIQYF.

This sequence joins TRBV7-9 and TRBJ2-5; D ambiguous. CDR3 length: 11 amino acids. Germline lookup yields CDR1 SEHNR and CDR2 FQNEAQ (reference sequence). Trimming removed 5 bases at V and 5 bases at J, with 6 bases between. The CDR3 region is CASSTDETQYF. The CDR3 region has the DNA TGTGCCAGCAGCACAGACGAGACCCAGTACTTC.

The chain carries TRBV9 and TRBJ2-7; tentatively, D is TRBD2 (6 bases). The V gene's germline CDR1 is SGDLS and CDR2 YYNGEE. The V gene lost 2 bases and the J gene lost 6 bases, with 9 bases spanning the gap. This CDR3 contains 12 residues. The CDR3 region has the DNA TGTGCCAGCAGCGTCTCCGGGGGCGAGCAGTACTTC. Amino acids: CASSVSGGEQYF.

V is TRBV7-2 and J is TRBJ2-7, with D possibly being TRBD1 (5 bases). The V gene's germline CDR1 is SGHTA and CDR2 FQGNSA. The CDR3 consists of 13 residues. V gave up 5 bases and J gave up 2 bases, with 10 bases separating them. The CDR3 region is CASSHLGPYEQYF. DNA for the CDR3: TGTGCCAGCAGCCACCTGGGGCCCTACGAGCAGTACTTC.

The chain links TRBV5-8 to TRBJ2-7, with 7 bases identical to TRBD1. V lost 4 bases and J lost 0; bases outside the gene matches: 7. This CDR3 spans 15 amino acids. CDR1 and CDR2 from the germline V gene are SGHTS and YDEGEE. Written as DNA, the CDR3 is TGTGCCAGCAGCCTGGACGGACAGGACTCCTACGAGCAGTACTTC. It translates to CASSLDGQDSYEQYF.

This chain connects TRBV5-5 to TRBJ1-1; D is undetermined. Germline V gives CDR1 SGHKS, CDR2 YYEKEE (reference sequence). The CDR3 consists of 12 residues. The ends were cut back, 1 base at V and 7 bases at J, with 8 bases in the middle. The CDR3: CASSLTQFEAFF. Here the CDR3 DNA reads TGTGCCAGCAGCTTGACCCAGTTTGAAGCTTTCTTT.

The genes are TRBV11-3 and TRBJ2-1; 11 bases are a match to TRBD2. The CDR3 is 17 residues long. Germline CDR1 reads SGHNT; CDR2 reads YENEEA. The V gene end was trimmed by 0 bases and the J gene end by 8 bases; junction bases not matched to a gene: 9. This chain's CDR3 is CASSLDWASGRLDEQFF. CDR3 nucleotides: TGTGCCAGCAGCTTAGATTGGGCTAGCGGGAGGCTGGATGAGCAGTTCTTC.

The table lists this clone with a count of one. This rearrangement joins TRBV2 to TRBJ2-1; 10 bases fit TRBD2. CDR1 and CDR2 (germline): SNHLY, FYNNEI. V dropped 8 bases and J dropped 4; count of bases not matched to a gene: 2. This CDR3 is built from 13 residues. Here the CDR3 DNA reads TGTGCCAGCGGACTAGCGGATTACAATGAGCAGTTCTTC. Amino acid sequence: CASGLADYNEQFF. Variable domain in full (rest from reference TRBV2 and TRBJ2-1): EPEVTQTPSHQVTQMGQEVILRCVPISNHLYFYWYRQILGQKVEFLVSFYNNEISEKSEIFDDQFSVERPDGSNFTLKIRSTKLEDSAMYFCASGLADYNEQFFGPGTRLTVL.

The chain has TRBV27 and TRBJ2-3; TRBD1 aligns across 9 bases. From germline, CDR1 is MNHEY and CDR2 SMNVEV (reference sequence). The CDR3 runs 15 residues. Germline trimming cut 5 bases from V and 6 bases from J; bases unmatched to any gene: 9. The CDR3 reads CASSTRDRARDTQYF. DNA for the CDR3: TGTGCCAGCAGTACTCGGGACAGGGCTCGGGATACGCAGTATTTT.

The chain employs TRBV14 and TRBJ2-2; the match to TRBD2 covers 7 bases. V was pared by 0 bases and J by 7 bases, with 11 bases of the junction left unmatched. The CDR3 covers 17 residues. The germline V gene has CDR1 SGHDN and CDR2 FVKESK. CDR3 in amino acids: CASSQDTGLVGDGELFF. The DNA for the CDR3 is TGTGCCAGCAGCCAAGATACAGGACTAGTTGGGGACGGGGAGCTGTTTTTT.

The CDR3 sequence is CSVGLSAGELFF. The CDR3, as DNA: TGCAGCGTGGGCCTTTCTGCCGGGGAGCTGTTTTTT. The chain employs TRBV29-1 and TRBJ2-2; D gene unclear. The CDR3 loop spans 12 amino acids. Germline V CDR1 and CDR2: SQVTM, ANQGSEA. V gave up 6 bases and J gave up 6 bases, with 11 bases separating them.

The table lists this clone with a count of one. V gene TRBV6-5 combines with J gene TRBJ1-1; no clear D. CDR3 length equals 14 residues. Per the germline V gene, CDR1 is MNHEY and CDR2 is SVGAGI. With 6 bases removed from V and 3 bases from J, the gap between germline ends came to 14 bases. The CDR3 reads CASRPLQPHTEAFF. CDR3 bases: TGTGCCAGCAGGCCACTTCAACCCCACACTGAAGCTTTCTTT.

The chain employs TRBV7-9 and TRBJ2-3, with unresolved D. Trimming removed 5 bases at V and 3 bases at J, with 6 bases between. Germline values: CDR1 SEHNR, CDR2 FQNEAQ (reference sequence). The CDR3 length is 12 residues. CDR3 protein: CASSINTDTQYF. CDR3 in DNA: TGTGCCAGCAGCATTAATACAGATACGCAGTATTTT. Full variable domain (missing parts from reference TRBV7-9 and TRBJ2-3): DTGVSQNPRHKITKRGQNVTFRCDPISEHNRLYWYRQTLGQGPEFLTYFQNEAQLEKSRLLSDRFSAERPKGSFSTLEIQRTEQGDSAMYLCASSINTDTQYFGPGTRLTVL.

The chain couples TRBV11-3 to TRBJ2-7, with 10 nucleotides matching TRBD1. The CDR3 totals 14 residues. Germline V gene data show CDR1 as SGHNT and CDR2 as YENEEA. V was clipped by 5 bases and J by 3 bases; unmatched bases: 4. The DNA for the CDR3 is TGTGCCAGCAGCCCACGGACAGGGGGCTACGAGCAGTACTTC. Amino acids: CASSPRTGGYEQYF. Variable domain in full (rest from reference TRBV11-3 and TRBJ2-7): EAGVVQSPRYKIIEKKQPVAFWCNPISGHNTLYWYLQNLGQGPELLIRYENEEAVDDSQLPKDRFSAERLKGVDSTLKIQPAELGDSAVYLCASSPRTGGYEQYFGPGTRLTVT.

CDR3 nucleotides: TGTGCCAGCAGCTTCCCACAGGGGGTGAACAATGAGCAGTTCTTC. Protein sequence: CASSFPQGVNNEQFF. The chain employs TRBV7-9 and TRBJ2-1; 8 bases are shared with TRBD1. The V gene end was trimmed by 3 bases and the J gene end by 5 bases; junction bases not matched to a gene: 6. This CDR3 is 15 amino acids long. Per the germline V gene, CDR1 is SEHNR and CDR2 is FQNEAQ (reference sequence).

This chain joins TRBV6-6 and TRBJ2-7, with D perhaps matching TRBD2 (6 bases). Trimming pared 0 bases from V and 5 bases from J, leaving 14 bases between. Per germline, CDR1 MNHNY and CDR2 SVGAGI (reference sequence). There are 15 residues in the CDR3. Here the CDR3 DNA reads TGTGCCAGCAGTTACTCGGTCCCCCCGGGGGACGAGCAGTACTTC. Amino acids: CASSYSVPPGDEQYF.

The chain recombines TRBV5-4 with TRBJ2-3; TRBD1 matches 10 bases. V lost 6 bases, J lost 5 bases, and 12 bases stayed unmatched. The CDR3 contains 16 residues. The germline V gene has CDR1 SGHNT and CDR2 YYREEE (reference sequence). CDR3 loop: CASTSGRGTGVDTQYF. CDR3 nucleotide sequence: TGTGCCAGCACCTCGGGGAGAGGGACAGGGGTAGATACGCAGTATTTT.

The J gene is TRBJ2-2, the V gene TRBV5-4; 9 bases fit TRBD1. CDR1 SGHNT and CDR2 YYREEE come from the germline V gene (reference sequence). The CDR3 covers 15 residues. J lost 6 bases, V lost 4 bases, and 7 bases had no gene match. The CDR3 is CASSPTGGASGELFF. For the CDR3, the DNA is TGTGCCAGCAGCCCCACAGGGGGCGCCTCCGGGGAGCTGTTTTTT.

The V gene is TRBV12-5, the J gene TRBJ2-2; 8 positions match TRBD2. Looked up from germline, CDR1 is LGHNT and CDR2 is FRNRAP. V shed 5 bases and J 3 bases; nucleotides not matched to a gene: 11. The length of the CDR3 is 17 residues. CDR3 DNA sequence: TGTGCTAGTGGTCCTCCCCTCGGGACTAGTGACACCGGGGAGCTGTTTTTT. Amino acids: CASGPPLGTSDTGELFF.